The 6 T cell receptor beta chains reported below all come from one sample, sequenced in a study of blood T cell repertoires in COVID-19. Libraries were prepared by immunoSEQ multiplex PCR; TCRdb keeps only in-frame clonotypes and omits some of them. The profile covers about 42,000 clones, with around four fifths appearing a single time and 5% to 7% taken by the ten largest. Sequencing was done on a sample of peripheral blood. These receptors were obtained from a man aged 45-65 years with active COVID-19.

The chain links TRBV18 to TRBJ2-1, with a weak D call TRBD2 (6 bases). The germline V gene encodes CDR1 KGHSH and CDR2 LQKENI. The CDR3 length is 12 residues. Trimming removed 5 bases from V and 7 bases from J, with 9 bases in between. Here the CDR3 reads CASSSRENEQFF. CDR3 DNA: TGTGCCAGCTCATCACGGGAGAATGAGCAGTTCTTC.

The chain uses TRBV6-2 or TRBV6-3 and TRBJ2-1; D gene unclear. Germline V gene lookup returns CDR1 MNHEY and CDR2 SVGEGT. The CDR3 runs 13 residues. With 4 bases removed from V and 0 bases from J, the gap between germline ends came to 4 bases. CDR3 nucleotide sequence: TGTGCCAGCAGTTCGAGCTCCTACAATGAGCAGTTCTTC. Encoded protein: CASSSSSYNEQFF.

The genes are TRBV3-1 (or the pseudogene TRBV3-2) and TRBJ2-2, with 7 bases that match TRBD1. From germline, CDR1 is LGHDT and CDR2 YNNKEL (reference sequence). With V trimmed by 6 bases and J by 1 base, 5 bases remained unmatched. The CDR3 loop spans 15 amino acids. CDR3 coding DNA: TGTGCCAGCAGACCCCGGGACAGGAACACCGGGGAGCTGTTTTTT. Translated: CASRPRDRNTGELFF.

The genes are TRBV7-3 and TRBJ2-5; 7 bases line up with TRBD2. The germline gives CDR1 SGHTA, CDR2 FQGTGA. J gave up 2 bases and V 1 base, and 4 bases lay outside the gene matches. The CDR3 consists of 15 residues. CDR3 region: CASSLMGGTQETQYF. The CDR3 DNA follows: TGTGCCAGCAGCTTAATGGGGGGGACGCAAGAGACCCAGTACTTC.

This chain joins TRBV11-3 and TRBJ2-1; a weak D match, TRBD2 (5 bases). Trimming removed 1 base at V and 7 bases at J, with 11 bases between. Germline V gene data show CDR1 as SGHNT and CDR2 as YENEEA. This CDR3 comprises 14 residues. CDR3 DNA sequence: TGTGCCAGCAGCTTAGTTTCGGGGATAAATGAGCAGTTCTTC. Protein sequence: CASSLVSGINEQFF.

Worth noting for this clone: Compared with germline, one end of the junction differs, possibly owing to a read error. The gene calls are TRBV7-7 and TRBJ2-2; D remains ambiguous. CDR1 and CDR2 from the germline V gene are SSHAT and FNYEAQ (reference sequence). This CDR3 is 15 amino acids long. CDR3 in amino acids: CASSSGGSNTGELFF. In nucleotides, the CDR3 is TGTGCTAGCAGCTCGGGTGGGTCGAACACCGGGGAGCTGTTTTTT.